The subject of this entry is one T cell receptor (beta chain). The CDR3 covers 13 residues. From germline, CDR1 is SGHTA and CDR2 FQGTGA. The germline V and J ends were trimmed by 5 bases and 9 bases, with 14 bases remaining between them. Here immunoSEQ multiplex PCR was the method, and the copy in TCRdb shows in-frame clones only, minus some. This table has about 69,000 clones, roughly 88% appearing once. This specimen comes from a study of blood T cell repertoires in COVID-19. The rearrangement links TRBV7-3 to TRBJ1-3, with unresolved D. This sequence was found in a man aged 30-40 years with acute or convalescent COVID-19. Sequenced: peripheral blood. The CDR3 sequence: CASSVYPGGTIYF. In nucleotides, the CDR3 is TGTGCCAGCAGCGTCTATCCGGGAGGCACCATATATTTT.